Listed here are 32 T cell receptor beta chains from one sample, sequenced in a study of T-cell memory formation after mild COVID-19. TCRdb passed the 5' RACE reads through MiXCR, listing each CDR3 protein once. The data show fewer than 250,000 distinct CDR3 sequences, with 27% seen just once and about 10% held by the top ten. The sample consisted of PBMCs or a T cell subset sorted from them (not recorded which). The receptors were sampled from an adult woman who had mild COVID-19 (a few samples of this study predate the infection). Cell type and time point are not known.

CDR3 in DNA: TGTGCCAGCAGCTTAGGACGCGGGAGAGCGGATACGCAGTATTTT. It specifies CASSLGRGRADTQYF. This sequence joins TRBV7-6 and TRBJ2-3; 7 bases map to TRBD2. V lost 1 base and J lost 6; bases outside the gene matches: 7. Germline lookup yields CDR1 SGHVS and CDR2 FNYEAQ. The CDR3 is 15 amino acids.

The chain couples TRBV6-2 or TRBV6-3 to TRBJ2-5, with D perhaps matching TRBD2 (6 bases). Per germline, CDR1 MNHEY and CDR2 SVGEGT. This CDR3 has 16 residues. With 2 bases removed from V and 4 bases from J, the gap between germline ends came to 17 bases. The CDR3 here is CASSYGTGEVIETQYF. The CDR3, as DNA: TGTGCCAGCAGTTACGGAACGGGAGAAGTGATAGAGACCCAGTACTTC.

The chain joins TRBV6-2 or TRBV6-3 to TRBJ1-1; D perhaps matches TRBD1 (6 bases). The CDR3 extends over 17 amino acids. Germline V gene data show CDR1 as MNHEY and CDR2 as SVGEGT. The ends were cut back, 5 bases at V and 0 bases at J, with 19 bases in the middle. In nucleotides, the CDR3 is TGTGCCAGCAGTCACGGGTATAGGGGGTTCTTGAACACTGAAGCTTTCTTT. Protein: CASSHGYRGFLNTEAFF.

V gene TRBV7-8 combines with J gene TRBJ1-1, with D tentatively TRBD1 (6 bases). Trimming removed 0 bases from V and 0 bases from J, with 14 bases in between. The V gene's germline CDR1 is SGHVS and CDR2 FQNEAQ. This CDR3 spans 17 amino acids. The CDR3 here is CASSLAGGNTVNTEAFF. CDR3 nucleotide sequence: TGTGCCAGCAGCTTAGCGGGGGGCAACACAGTGAACACTGAAGCTTTCTTT.

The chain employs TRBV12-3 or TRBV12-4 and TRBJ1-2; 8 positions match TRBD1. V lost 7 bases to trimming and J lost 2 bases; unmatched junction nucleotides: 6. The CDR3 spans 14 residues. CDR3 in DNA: TGTGCCAGCACGCGACAGGGGAGAAACTATGGCTACACCTTC. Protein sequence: CASTRQGRNYGYTF.

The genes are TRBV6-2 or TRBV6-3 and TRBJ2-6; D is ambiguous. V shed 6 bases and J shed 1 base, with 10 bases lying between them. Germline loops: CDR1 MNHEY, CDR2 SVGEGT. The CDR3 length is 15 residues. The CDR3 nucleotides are TGTGCCAGCAGCGATAGGGTATCTGGGGCCAACGTCCTGACTTTC. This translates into CASSDRVSGANVLTF.

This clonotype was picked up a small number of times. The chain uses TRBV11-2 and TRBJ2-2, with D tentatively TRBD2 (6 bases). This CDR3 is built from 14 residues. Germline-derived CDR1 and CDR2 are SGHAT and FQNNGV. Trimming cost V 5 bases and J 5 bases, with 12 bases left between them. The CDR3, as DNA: TGTGCCAGCAGCATGGGACTGCAGACCGGGGAGCTGTTTTTT. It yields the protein CASSMGLQTGELFF.

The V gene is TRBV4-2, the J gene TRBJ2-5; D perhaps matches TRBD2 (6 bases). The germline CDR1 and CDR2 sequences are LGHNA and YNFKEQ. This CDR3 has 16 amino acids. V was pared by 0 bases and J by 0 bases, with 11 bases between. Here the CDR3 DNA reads TGTGCCAGCAGCCAAGAAGCGGCGGGAAACCAAGAGACCCAGTACTTC. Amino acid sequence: CASSQEAAGNQETQYF.

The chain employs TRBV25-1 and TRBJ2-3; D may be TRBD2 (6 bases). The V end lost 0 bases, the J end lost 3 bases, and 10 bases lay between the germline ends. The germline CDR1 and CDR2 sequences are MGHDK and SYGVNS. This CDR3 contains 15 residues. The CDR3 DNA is TGTGCCAGCAGTGAATATGGAGGGGTGACAGATACGCAGTATTTT. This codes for CASSEYGGVTDTQYF.

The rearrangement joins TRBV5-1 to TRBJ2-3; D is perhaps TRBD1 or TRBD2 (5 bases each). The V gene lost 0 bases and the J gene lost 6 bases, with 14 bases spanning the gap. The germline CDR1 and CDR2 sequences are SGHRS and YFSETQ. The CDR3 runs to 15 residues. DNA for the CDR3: TGCGCCAGCAGCTTGGCCGGGGCAGGGTGGGATACGCAGTATTTT. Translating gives CASSLAGAGWDTQYF.

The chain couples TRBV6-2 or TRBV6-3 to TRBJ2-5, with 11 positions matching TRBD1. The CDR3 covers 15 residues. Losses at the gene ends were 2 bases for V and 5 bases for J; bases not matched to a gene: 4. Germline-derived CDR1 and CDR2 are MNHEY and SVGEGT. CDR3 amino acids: CASSYGTGGSETQYF. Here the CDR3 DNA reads TGTGCCAGCAGTTACGGGACAGGGGGGAGTGAGACCCAGTACTTC.

In DNA form, the CDR3 reads TGTGCCTGGACCGACCCGGGCCACACTGAAGCTTTCTTT. Translating gives CAWTDPGHTEAFF. The chain links TRBV30 to TRBJ1-1; no reliable D call. Germline assignment: CDR1 GTSNPN and CDR2 SVGIG (reference sequence). This CDR3 contains 13 residues. V lost 4 bases, J lost 3 bases, and 12 bases lay in between.

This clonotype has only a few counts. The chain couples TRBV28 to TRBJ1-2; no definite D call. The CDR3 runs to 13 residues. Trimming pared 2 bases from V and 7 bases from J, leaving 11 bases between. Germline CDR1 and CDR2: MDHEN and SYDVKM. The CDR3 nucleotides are TGTGCCAGCAGTTTAAGGTCGCGAGTTGGCTACACCTTC. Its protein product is CASSLRSRVGYTF.

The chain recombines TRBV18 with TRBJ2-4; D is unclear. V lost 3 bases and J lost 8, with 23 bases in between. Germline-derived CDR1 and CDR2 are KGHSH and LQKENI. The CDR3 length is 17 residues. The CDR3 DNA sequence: TGTGCCAGCTCACCGACAACAGCCCTACTAACGGTTGACATTCAGTACTTC. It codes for CASSPTTALLTVDIQYF.

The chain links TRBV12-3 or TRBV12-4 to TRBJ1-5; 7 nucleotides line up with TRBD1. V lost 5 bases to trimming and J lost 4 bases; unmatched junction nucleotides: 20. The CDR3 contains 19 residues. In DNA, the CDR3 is TGTGCCAGCAGTGAATGGGGCTGGACAGGTACCCTCTTTAATCAGCCCCAGCATTTT. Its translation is CASSEWGWTGTLFNQPQHF.

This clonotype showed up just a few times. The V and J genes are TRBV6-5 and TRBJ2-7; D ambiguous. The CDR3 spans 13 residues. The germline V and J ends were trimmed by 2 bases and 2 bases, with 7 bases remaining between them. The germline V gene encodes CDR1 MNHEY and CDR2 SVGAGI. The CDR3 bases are TGTGCCAGCAGTTACAGAGTACCCTACGAGCAGTACTTC. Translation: CASSYRVPYEQYF.

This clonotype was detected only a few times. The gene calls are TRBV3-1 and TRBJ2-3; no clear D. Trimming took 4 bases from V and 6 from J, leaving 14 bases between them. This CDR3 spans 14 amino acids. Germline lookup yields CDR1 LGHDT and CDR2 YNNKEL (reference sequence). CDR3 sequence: CASSLRRLADTQYF. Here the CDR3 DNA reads TGTGCCAGCAGCCTTCGAAGGCTTGCGGATACGCAGTATTTT.

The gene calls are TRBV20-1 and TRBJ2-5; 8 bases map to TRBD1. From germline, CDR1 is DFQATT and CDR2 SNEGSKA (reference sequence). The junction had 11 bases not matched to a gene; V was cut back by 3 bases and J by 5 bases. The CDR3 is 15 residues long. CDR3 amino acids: CSARAGTGVLETQYF. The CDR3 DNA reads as TGCAGTGCTAGGGCCGGGACAGGTGTATTGGAGACCCAGTACTTC.

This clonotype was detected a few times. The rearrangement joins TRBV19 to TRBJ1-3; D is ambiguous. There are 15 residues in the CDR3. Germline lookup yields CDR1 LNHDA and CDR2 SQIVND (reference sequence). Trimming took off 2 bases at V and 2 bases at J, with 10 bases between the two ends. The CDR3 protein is CASSINPGTGNTIYF. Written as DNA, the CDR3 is TGTGCCAGTAGTATAAATCCGGGGACTGGAAACACCATATATTTT.

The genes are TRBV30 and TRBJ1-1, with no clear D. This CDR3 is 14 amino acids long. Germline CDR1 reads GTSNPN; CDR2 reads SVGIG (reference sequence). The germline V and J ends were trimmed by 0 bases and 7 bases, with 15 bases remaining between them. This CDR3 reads CAWSVILGSDEAFF. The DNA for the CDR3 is TGTGCCTGGAGTGTAATATTGGGCTCCGATGAAGCTTTCTTT.

CDR3 protein: CASSIQGAQSNQPQHF. CDR3 nucleotide sequence: TGTGCCAGCAGCATACAGGGGGCCCAGAGCAATCAGCCCCAGCATTTT. This chain uses TRBV7-2 with TRBJ1-5; 9 positions match TRBD1. Germline values: CDR1 SGHTA, CDR2 FQGNSA. This CDR3 spans 16 amino acids. The junction had 6 bases not matched to a gene; V was cut back by 5 bases and J by 1 base.

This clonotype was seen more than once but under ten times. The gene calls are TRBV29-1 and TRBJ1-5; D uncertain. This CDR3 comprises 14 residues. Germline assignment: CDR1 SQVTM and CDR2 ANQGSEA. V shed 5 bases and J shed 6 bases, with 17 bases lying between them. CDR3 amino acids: CSVSGPGVSQPQHF. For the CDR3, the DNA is TGCAGCGTTTCCGGGCCCGGAGTGAGTCAGCCCCAGCATTTT.

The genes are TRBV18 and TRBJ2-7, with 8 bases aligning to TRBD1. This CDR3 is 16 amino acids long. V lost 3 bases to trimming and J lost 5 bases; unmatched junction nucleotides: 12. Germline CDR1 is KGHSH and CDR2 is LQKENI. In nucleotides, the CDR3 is TGTGCCAGCTCACCCAGACAGGGGCTACGCTTTGACGAGCAGTACTTC. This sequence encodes CASSPRQGLRFDEQYF.

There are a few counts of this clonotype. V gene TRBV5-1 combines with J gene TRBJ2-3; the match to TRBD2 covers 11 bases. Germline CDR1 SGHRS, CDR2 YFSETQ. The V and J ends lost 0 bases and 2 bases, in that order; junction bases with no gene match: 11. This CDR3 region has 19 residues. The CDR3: CASSLGLAGPNDYTDTQYF. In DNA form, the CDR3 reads TGCGCCAGCAGCTTGGGACTAGCGGGGCCCAACGACTACACAGATACGCAGTATTTT.

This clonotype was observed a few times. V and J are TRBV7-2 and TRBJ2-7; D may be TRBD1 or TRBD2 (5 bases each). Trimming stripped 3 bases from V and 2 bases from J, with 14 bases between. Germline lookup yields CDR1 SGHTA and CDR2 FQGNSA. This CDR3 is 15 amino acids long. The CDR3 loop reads CASSLGSGATYEQYF. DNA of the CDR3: TGTGCCAGCAGCTTGGGGTCCGGGGCCACCTACGAGCAGTACTTC. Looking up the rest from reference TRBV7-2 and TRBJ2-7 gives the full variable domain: GAGVSQSPSNKVTEKGKDVELRCDPISGHTALYWYRQSLGQGLEFLIYFQGNSAPDKSGLPSDRFSAERTGGSVSTLTIQRTQQEDSAVYLCASSLGSGATYEQYFGPGTRLTVT.

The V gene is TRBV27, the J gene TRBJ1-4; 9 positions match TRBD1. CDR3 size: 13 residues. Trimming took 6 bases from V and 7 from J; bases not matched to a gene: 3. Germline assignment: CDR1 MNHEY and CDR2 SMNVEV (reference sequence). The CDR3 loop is CASSRDRAEKLFF. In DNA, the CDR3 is TGTGCCAGCAGCCGGGACAGGGCTGAAAAACTGTTTTTT.

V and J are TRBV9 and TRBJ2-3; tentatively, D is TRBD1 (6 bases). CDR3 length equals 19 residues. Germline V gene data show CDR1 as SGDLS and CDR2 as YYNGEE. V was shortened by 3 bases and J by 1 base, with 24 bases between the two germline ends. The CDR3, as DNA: TGTGCCAGCAGCGCGCGAGGCAGGGGCCCGCGGTTGGGCACAGATACGCAGTATTTT. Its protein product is CASSARGRGPRLGTDTQYF.

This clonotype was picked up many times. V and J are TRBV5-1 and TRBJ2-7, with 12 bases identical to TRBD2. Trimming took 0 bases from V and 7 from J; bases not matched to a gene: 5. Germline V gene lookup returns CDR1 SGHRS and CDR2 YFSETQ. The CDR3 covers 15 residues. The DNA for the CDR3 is TGCGCCAGCAGCTTGGATCCCGGACTAGCGGGGGAGCAGTACTTC. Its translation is CASSLDPGLAGEQYF.

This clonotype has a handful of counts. In DNA form, the CDR3 reads TGTGCCAGCAGTCCAACAGGGAGAAACGAGCAGTACTTC. Its protein product is CASSPTGRNEQYF. The chain joins TRBV2 to TRBJ2-7; D perhaps matches TRBD1 (6 bases). V dropped 5 bases and J dropped 5 bases, with 13 bases sitting between them. CDR1 SNHLY and CDR2 FYNNEI come from the germline V gene. The CDR3 contains 13 residues.

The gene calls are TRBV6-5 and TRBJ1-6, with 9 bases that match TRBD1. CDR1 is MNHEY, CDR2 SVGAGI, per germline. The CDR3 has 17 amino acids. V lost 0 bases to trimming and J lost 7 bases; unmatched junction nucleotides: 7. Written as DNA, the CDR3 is TGTGCCAGCAGTTACTCGCAGGGGACAGGGCCAAATTCACCCCTCCACTTT. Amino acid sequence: CASSYSQGTGPNSPLHF.

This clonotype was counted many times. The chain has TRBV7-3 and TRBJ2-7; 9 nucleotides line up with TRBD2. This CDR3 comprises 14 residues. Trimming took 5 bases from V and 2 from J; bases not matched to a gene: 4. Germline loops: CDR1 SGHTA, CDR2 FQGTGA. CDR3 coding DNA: TGTGCCAGCAGCCCCAGCGGGGGGCCCTACGAGCAGTACTTC. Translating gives CASSPSGGPYEQYF.

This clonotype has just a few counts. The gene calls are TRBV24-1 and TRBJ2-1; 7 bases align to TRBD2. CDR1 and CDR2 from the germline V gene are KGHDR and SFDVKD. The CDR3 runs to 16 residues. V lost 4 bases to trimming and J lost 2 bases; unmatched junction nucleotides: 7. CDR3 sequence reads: CATSDPNLAAYNEQFF. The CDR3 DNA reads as TGTGCCACCAGTGACCCCAATCTAGCGGCCTACAATGAGCAGTTCTTC.